The next 23 T cell receptor beta chains were all read from a single sample in a study of T cell changes during pregnancy in multiple sclerosis (dated by TCRdb to the late 2010s). The library came from the immunoSEQ multiplex PCR assay. Imported from immuneACCESS, the table was reduced by TCRdb to in-frame sequences with V and J called. These copies leave out some clones; in studies compared against another copy, an unresolved V gene accounts for under half, and the cause of the remainder is not known. This sample holds about 61,000 clones; around 90% were observed only once. The ten largest clones represent around 1.6% of the sample. The specimen comprised peripheral blood, sampled in the first trimester of pregnancy. The receptors originated from a female donor with multiple sclerosis, enrolled in a pregnancy study.

The rearrangement links TRBV29-1 to TRBJ1-2; TRBD1 is a possible D gene (6 bases). This CDR3 is 13 amino acids long. Germline assignment: CDR1 SQVTM and CDR2 ANQGSEA. The V gene lost 3 bases and the J gene lost 4 bases, with 12 bases spanning the gap. CDR3 region: CSVEGGALYGYTF. The DNA for the CDR3 is TGCAGCGTTGAGGGGGGGGCTCTCTATGGCTACACCTTC.

In its sample, this clone was seen a few times. The gene calls are TRBV28 and TRBJ2-1; 10 bases align to TRBD2. Germline V gene lookup returns CDR1 MDHEN and CDR2 SYDVKM. CDR3 length: 11 amino acids. The CDR3 DNA sequence: TGTGGGACTAGCGGCTACAATGAGCAGTTCTTC. Translating it yields CGTSGYNEQFF.

The chain has TRBV5-1 and TRBJ2-3, with a tentative D call TRBD1 (6 bases). Trimming took 0 bases from V and 5 from J, leaving 7 bases between them. The CDR3 consists of 13 residues. The germline V gene has CDR1 SGHRS and CDR2 YFSETQ. In DNA form, the CDR3 reads TGCGCCAGCAGCTTGGAAGGGGGAGATACGCAGTATTTT. Amino acid sequence: CASSLEGGDTQYF.

The rearrangement uses TRBV11-2 and TRBJ2-5; 12 bases line up with TRBD2. With V trimmed by 5 bases and J by 0 bases, 4 bases remained unmatched. Germline V gene data show CDR1 as SGHAT and CDR2 as FQNNGV. The CDR3 has 16 amino acids. The CDR3 is CASSPGTSGYQETQYF. The CDR3 nucleotides read TGTGCCAGCAGCCCCGGGACTAGCGGGTACCAAGAGACCCAGTACTTC.

The rearrangement uses TRBV6-1 and TRBJ1-4; D unresolved. The CDR3 spans 15 residues. Looked up from germline, CDR1 is MNHNS and CDR2 is SASEGT. Trimming stripped 3 bases from V and 8 bases from J, with 16 bases between. CDR3 protein: CASSDVLAAGEKLFF. CDR3 DNA: TGTGCCAGCAGTGACGTTTTAGCGGCGGGCGAAAAACTGTTTTTT.

The rearrangement uses TRBV4-1 and TRBJ2-3; D is perhaps TRBD2 (5 bases). Germline loops: CDR1 MGHRA, CDR2 YSYEKL. V was cut by 0 bases and J by 4 bases, with 8 bases left in between. This CDR3 spans 14 amino acids. This CDR3 is CASSQDSAPDTQYF. CDR3 nucleotide sequence: TGCGCCAGCAGCCAAGATAGCGCGCCAGATACGCAGTATTTT.

The rearrangement uses TRBV13 and TRBJ2-7, with TRBD2 matching over 11 bases. Germline CDR1 reads PRHDT; CDR2 reads FYEKMQ (reference sequence). V was clipped by 2 bases and J by 4 bases; unmatched bases: 4. The CDR3 has 15 residues. In DNA, the CDR3 is TGTGCCAGCAGCTTAATAACTAGCGGGGGATACGAGCAGTACTTC. Protein sequence: CASSLITSGGYEQYF.

This chain connects TRBV18 to TRBJ2-1; TRBD1 is a possible D gene (5 bases). The V gene lost 3 bases and the J gene lost 8 bases, with 20 bases spanning the gap. The CDR3 extends over 16 amino acids. Germline V gives CDR1 KGHSH, CDR2 LQKENI. In DNA, the CDR3 is TGTGCCAGCTCACCGATCACAGGTCGGCTAGGGGATGAGCAGTTCTTC. It specifies CASSPITGRLGDEQFF.

This clone was seen a few times. V usage is TRBV2 and J usage is TRBJ1-1; D gene unclear. The germline V gene encodes CDR1 SNHLY and CDR2 FYNNEI. V lost 4 bases and J lost 1, with 4 bases in between. CDR3 length: 12 residues. The CDR3 sequence: CASSGQNTEAFF. The CDR3 DNA reads as TGTGCCAGCAGTGGACAGAACACTGAAGCTTTCTTT.

The J gene is TRBJ2-2, the V gene TRBV6-5, with D perhaps matching TRBD2 (6 bases). There are 15 residues in the CDR3. Germline V gene data show CDR1 as MNHEY and CDR2 as SVGAGI. V dropped 2 bases and J dropped 6 bases, with 13 bases sitting between them. The DNA for the CDR3 is TGTGCCAGCAGTTACACGGGGGAGCCGGCCGGGGAGCTGTTTTTT. This sequence encodes CASSYTGEPAGELFF.

The rearrangement joins TRBV4-1 to TRBJ2-7; a weak D match, TRBD1 (6 bases). Germline V gene sequence: CDR1 MGHRA, CDR2 YSYEKL. The CDR3 runs 15 residues. Trimming stripped 3 bases from V and 0 bases from J, with 12 bases between. The DNA of the CDR3 is TGCGCCAGCAGCCACAGGACAGCGAGCTCCTACGAGCAGTACTTC. Its translation is CASSHRTASSYEQYF.

The chain uses TRBV14 and TRBJ1-2; D might be TRBD1 (5 bases). The germline V gene encodes CDR1 SGHDN and CDR2 FVKESK. Trimming shortened V by 6 bases and J by 2 bases, and 10 bases separated the two germline ends. This CDR3 region has 13 residues. CDR3 region: CASSAQGNYGYTF. CDR3 coding DNA: TGTGCCAGCAGTGCCCAGGGAAACTATGGCTACACCTTC. The full variable domain, completed using reference TRBV14 and TRBJ1-2, is EAGVTQFPSHSVIEKGQTVTLRCDPISGHDNLYWYRRVMGKEIKFLLHFVKESKQDESGMPNNRFLAERTGGTYSTLKVQPAELEDSGVYFCASSAQGNYGYTFGSGTRLTVV.

The genes are TRBV5-1 and TRBJ2-7; 9 bases are shared with TRBD1. The CDR3 contains 15 residues. Trimming took 4 bases from V and 2 from J; bases not matched to a gene: 7. The germline V gene encodes CDR1 SGHRS and CDR2 YFSETQ. The CDR3 region has the DNA TGCGCCAGCAGCATAGGCGGGACAGGGACCTACGAGCAGTACTTC. Its protein product is CASSIGGTGTYEQYF.

V usage is TRBV5-1 and J usage is TRBJ2-7, with 11 bases that match TRBD1. The ends lost 0 bases at V and 2 bases at J; junction bases unmatched: 1. The CDR3 totals 15 residues. Germline values: CDR1 SGHRS, CDR2 YFSETQ. The CDR3 protein is CASSLGGQGAYEQYF. The CDR3 DNA is TGCGCCAGCAGCTTGGGGGGACAGGGGGCCTACGAGCAGTACTTC.

The chain recombines TRBV7-2 with TRBJ1-1; 7 bases match TRBD1. Per germline, CDR1 SGHTA and CDR2 FQGNSA. This CDR3 has 13 amino acids. The junction had 5 bases not matched to a gene; V was cut back by 4 bases and J by 6 bases. This CDR3 reads CASSSRQGAEAFF. The DNA for the CDR3 is TGTGCCAGCAGCTCGAGACAGGGTGCTGAAGCTTTCTTT.

This chain uses TRBV2 with TRBJ1-5; D uncertain. The ends were cut back, 6 bases at V and 2 bases at J, with 14 bases in the middle. Germline loops: CDR1 SNHLY, CDR2 FYNNEI. This CDR3 spans 15 amino acids. The CDR3 sequence: CASRITEGRNQPQHF. The CDR3 DNA sequence: TGTGCCAGCAGAATTACAGAGGGTCGCAATCAGCCCCAGCATTTT.

This sequence joins TRBV30 and TRBJ2-5, with 9 positions matching TRBD2. The V gene end was trimmed by 3 bases and the J gene end by 5 bases; junction bases not matched to a gene: 4. Germline V gene data show CDR1 as GTSNPN and CDR2 as SVGIG (reference sequence). The CDR3 extends over 13 amino acids. CDR3 sequence (DNA): TGTGCCTGGAGCGCCAGCGGGGGGGAGACCCAGTACTTC. Translation: CAWSASGGETQYF.

This chain uses TRBV2 with TRBJ2-5; possible D gene TRBD1, 6 bases. V was cut by 6 bases and J by 2 bases, with 16 bases left in between. Germline CDR1 is SNHLY and CDR2 is FYNNEI. The CDR3 spans 15 residues. CDR3 DNA: TGTGCCAGCAGCGCCTGGACAGACCTACAAGAGACCCAGTACTTC. Amino acid sequence: CASSAWTDLQETQYF. Drawing the rest from reference TRBV2 and TRBJ2-5, the complete variable domain is EPEVTQTPSHQVTQMGQEVILRCVPISNHLYFYWYRQILGQKVEFLVSFYNNEISEKSEIFDDQFSVERPDGSNFTLKIRSTKLEDSAMYFCASSAWTDLQETQYFGPGTRLLVL.

The chain employs TRBV11-3 and TRBJ2-2, with D tentatively TRBD1 (6 bases). CDR1 SGHNT and CDR2 YENEEA come from the germline V gene. The CDR3 spans 16 residues. V was shortened by 2 bases and J by 6 bases, with 16 bases between the two germline ends. In nucleotides, the CDR3 is TGTGCCAGCAGCTTATACGCAGGGGTGGCCTCCGGGGAGCTGTTTTTT. Encoded protein: CASSLYAGVASGELFF. The full variable domain, completed using reference TRBV11-3 and TRBJ2-2, is EAGVVQSPRYKIIEKKQPVAFWCNPISGHNTLYWYLQNLGQGPELLIRYENEEAVDDSQLPKDRFSAERLKGVDSTLKIQPAELGDSAVYLCASSLYAGVASGELFFGEGSRLTVL.

V and J are TRBV28 and TRBJ1-1; 11 bases match TRBD1. The V gene's germline CDR1 is MDHEN and CDR2 SYDVKM. There are 15 residues in the CDR3. V lost 5 bases, J lost 5 bases, and 7 bases stayed unmatched. CDR3 loop: CASSPQGQGGTEAFF. The CDR3, as DNA: TGTGCCAGCAGTCCGCAGGGACAGGGGGGGACTGAAGCTTTCTTT.

CDR3 residues: CASSLPDGGHEQYF. DNA of the CDR3: TGTGCCAGCAGCTTACCGGACGGGGGGCACGAGCAGTACTTC. The gene calls are TRBV7-3 and TRBJ2-7; weak D call: TRBD2 (7 bases). V was pared by 2 bases and J by 5 bases, with 13 bases between. This CDR3 has 14 residues. The germline V gene has CDR1 SGHTA and CDR2 FQGTGA.

This sequence joins TRBV28 and TRBJ2-7, with 11 nucleotides matching TRBD2. The germline V gene has CDR1 MDHEN and CDR2 SYDVKM. The J segment lost 4 bases and the V segment lost 6 bases, leaving 5 bases of the junction unmatched. The CDR3 consists of 14 residues. As DNA, the CDR3 is TGTGCCAGCAGGACCGGGACTAGCGGATACGAGCAGTACTTC. It translates to CASRTGTSGYEQYF.

This chain links TRBV19 with TRBJ2-1; 10 bases map to TRBD2. The CDR3 has 14 amino acids. V lost 3 bases and J lost 8; bases outside the gene matches: 4. The germline CDR1 and CDR2 sequences are LNHDA and SQIVND (reference sequence). Here the CDR3 reads CASSISGRWDEQFF. Here the CDR3 DNA reads TGTGCCAGTAGTATTAGCGGGAGGTGGGATGAGCAGTTCTTC.